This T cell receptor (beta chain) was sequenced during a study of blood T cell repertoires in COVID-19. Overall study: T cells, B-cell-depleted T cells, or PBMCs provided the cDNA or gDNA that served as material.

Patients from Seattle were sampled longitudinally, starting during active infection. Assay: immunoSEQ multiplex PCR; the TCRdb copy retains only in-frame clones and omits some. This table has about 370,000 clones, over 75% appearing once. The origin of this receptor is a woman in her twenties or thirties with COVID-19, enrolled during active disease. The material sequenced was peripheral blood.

CDR3 region: CASSQVLRGTYEQYF. In nucleotides, the CDR3 is TGCGCCAGCAGCCAAGTCCTCAGGGGGACCTACGAGCAGTACTTC. The chain has TRBV4-1 and TRBJ2-7, with 7 positions matching TRBD1. CDR3 length: 15 residues. V lost 1 base and J lost 2; bases outside the gene matches: 5. Germline CDR1 and CDR2: MGHRA and YSYEKL.